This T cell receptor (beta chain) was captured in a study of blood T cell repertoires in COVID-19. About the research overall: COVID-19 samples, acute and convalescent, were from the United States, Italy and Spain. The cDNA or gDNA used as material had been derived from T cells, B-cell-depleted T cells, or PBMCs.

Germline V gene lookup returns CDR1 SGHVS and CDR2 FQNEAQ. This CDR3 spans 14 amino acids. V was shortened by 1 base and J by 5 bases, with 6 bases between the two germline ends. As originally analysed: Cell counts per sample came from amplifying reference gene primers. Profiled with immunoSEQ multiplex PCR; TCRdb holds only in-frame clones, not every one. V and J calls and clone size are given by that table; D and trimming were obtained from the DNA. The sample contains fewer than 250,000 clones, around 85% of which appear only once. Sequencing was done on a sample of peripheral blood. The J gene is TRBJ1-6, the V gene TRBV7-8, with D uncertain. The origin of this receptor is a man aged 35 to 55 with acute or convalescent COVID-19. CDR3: CASSLDSNNSPLHF. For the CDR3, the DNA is TGTGCCAGCAGCTTAGACAGCAATAATTCACCCCTCCACTTT.